What follows are 18 T cell receptor beta chains derived from one specimen sequenced in a study of PD-1 blockade in classical Hodgkin lymphoma (dated by TCRdb to 2018 to 2020). What this sample's time point label stands for: newly diagnosed, previously untreated cHL patient sample. A Miltenyi CD4+ T cell isolation kit was used for magnetic negative selection to purify CD4+ T cells from thawed PBMCs. The library was built by means of the immunoSEQ multiplex PCR assay. Not all clones reach the TCRdb copy of this immuneACCESS table, which keeps in-frame sequences only. Checked studies attribute under half of the gap to unresolved V genes and leave the rest unexplained. The sample has about 32,000 clones on record, about 88% of them singletons. Around 1.3% of the sample is held by the ten biggest clonotypes. The specimen sequenced was CD4+ T cells from blood. The receptors stem from a human donor with classical Hodgkin lymphoma.

J is TRBJ2-2 and V is TRBV7-9; no clear D. CDR1 is SEHNR and CDR2 is FQNEAQ in the germline V gene (reference sequence). V was clipped by 4 bases and J by 6 bases, with 12 bases between them. The CDR3 loop spans 14 amino acids. CDR3 sequence: CASSSFEKAGELFF. In DNA, the CDR3 is TGTGCCAGCAGCTCCTTCGAAAAGGCCGGGGAGCTGTTTTTT. The full variable domain, its missing parts supplied by reference TRBV7-9 and TRBJ2-2, is DTGVSQNPRHKITKRGQNVTFRCDPISEHNRLYWYRQTLGQGPEFLTYFQNEAQLEKSRLLSDRFSAERPKGSFSTLEIQRTEQGDSAMYLCASSSFEKAGELFFGEGSRLTVL.

The chain joins TRBV28 to TRBJ2-2; D is possibly TRBD2 (5 bases). Germline V gene data show CDR1 as MDHEN and CDR2 as SYDVKM. The ends were cut back, 8 bases at V and 0 bases at J, with 10 bases in the middle. The CDR3 extends over 14 amino acids. CDR3 amino acids: CASYEGSNTGELFF. The CDR3 DNA reads as TGTGCCAGCTATGAGGGTTCGAACACCGGGGAGCTGTTTTTT.

The V gene is TRBV28, the J gene TRBJ2-3; TRBD2 matches 10 bases. CDR3 length: 17 amino acids. J lost 5 bases, V lost 6 bases, and 14 bases had no gene match. CDR1 is MDHEN, CDR2 SYDVKM, per germline. Here the CDR3 DNA reads TGTGCCAGCAGCACCTGGTCTCCTAGCGGGAGTGTAGATACGCAGTATTTT. Residues: CASSTWSPSGSVDTQYF.

As regards this clone: The same CDR3 arises from other DNA sequences in this sample as well. This chain joins TRBV5-1 and TRBJ2-3; D might be TRBD1 (6 bases). Germline V gene sequence: CDR1 SGHRS, CDR2 YFSETQ. This CDR3 has 14 amino acids. V was shortened by 1 base and J by 2 bases, with 8 bases between the two germline ends. In DNA, the CDR3 is TGCGCCAGCAGCTTGCAGGGGTCCACAGATACGCAGTATTTT. As protein: CASSLQGSTDTQYF.

The chain is built from TRBV6-1 and TRBJ1-4; the match to TRBD1 covers 7 bases. The CDR3 loop spans 14 amino acids. Germline V gives CDR1 MNHNS, CDR2 SASEGT. V lost 5 bases and J lost 3; bases outside the gene matches: 3. CDR3 sequence: CASSTGQPNEKLFF. DNA of the CDR3: TGTGCCAGCAGTACGGGACAGCCTAATGAAAAACTGTTTTTT.

The chain uses TRBV19 and TRBJ1-5; maybe TRBD1 (5 bases). Trimming removed 6 bases from V and 4 bases from J, with 13 bases in between. CDR1 LNHDA and CDR2 SQIVND come from the germline V gene (reference sequence). CDR3 length: 14 amino acids. The CDR3: CASSGGAKNQPQHF. The CDR3 nucleotides are TGTGCCAGTAGCGGTGGGGCGAAAAATCAGCCCCAGCATTTT.

This clone turned up a few times. This sequence joins TRBV6-5 and TRBJ1-2; possibly TRBD1 for D (5 bases). This CDR3 has 14 amino acids. V gave up 8 bases and J gave up 8 bases, with 21 bases separating them. In germline, CDR1 is MNHEY, CDR2 SVGAGI. CDR3 residues: CASGTGTLLMGYTF. CDR3 DNA: TGTGCCAGCGGAACCGGGACTCTACTGATGGGCTACACCTTC.

This clone was found once. The chain uses TRBV6-4 and TRBJ2-2; no reliable D call. In germline, CDR1 is MRHNA, CDR2 SNTAGT. The CDR3 extends over 14 amino acids. V was shortened by 8 bases and J by 3 bases, with 13 bases between the two germline ends. The CDR3 loop is CASRLEVDTGELFF. Written as DNA, the CDR3 is TGTGCCAGCCGGCTTGAGGTAGACACCGGGGAGCTGTTTTTT.

The chain couples TRBV7-2 to TRBJ2-7; TRBD2 agrees at 9 bases. Trimming cost V 8 bases and J 6 bases; bases outside gene matches: 8. The CDR3 has 13 amino acids. Germline lookup yields CDR1 SGHTA and CDR2 FQGNSA. This CDR3 reads CASAAGGPREQYF. In nucleotides, the CDR3 is TGTGCCAGCGCTGCGGGAGGGCCCCGCGAGCAGTACTTC.

The sample holds a few counts of this clone. CDR3 residues: CASSFGRTGTNTEAFF. The CDR3 DNA is TGCGCCAGCAGCTTCGGCAGGACAGGGACGAACACTGAAGCTTTCTTT. The rearrangement links TRBV5-1 to TRBJ1-1; 8 bases map to TRBD1. The germline V gene encodes CDR1 SGHRS and CDR2 YFSETQ. This CDR3 region has 16 residues. Trimming removed 2 bases from V and 1 base from J; junction bases left unmatched: 7.

The chain links TRBV28 to TRBJ1-2; 11 nucleotides line up with TRBD1. The CDR3 covers 15 residues. The germline CDR1 and CDR2 sequences are MDHEN and SYDVKM. V dropped 2 bases and J dropped 3; count of bases not matched to a gene: 2. CDR3 nucleotides: TGTGCCAGCAGTTTAGGGGGACAGGGGGACTATGGCTACACCTTC. Its translation is CASSLGGQGDYGYTF.

The V call is TRBV13, the J call TRBJ2-7; possibly TRBD1 for D (5 bases). CDR1 and CDR2 from the germline V gene are PRHDT and FYEKMQ (reference sequence). The CDR3 covers 15 residues. Trimming took 5 bases from V and 2 from J, leaving 16 bases between them. The CDR3 DNA is TGTGCCAGCAGCAGTTGGGAAGGGGCGACCTACGAGCAGTACTTC. It translates to CASSSWEGATYEQYF.

In this sample, this clone turned up once. The chain is built from TRBV5-3 and TRBJ2-7, with D tentatively TRBD1 (6 bases). TRBV5-3 is an ORF, with its function uncertain. The V end lost 0 bases, the J end lost 1 base, and 17 bases lay between the germline ends. The CDR3 consists of 17 residues. The CDR3 DNA reads as TGTGCCAGAAGCTTGGCCGGACAGTTCGGCTTTTCCTACGAGCAGTACGTC. Translation gives CARSLAGQFGFSYEQYV.

This chain uses TRBV5-1 with TRBJ2-5; 7 positions match TRBD2. CDR3 size: 16 residues. CDR1 is SGHRS and CDR2 is YFSETQ in the germline V gene. V shed 0 bases and J 5 bases; nucleotides not matched to a gene: 10. The CDR3 loop reads CASSLASGKGSETQYF. CDR3 DNA sequence: TGCGCCAGCAGCTTGGCCAGCGGGAAGGGGTCGGAGACCCAGTACTTC.

The chain links TRBV18 to TRBJ1-2, with D perhaps matching TRBD1 (5 bases). Trimming removed 2 bases from V and 7 bases from J, with 17 bases in between. The germline V gene encodes CDR1 KGHSH and CDR2 LQKENI. CDR3 length equals 15 residues. CDR3 bases: TGTGCCAGCTCACCAGGGTTGGACACACCGGGTGGCTACACCTTC. Residues: CASSPGLDTPGGYTF. The full variable domain, in which reference TRBV18 and TRBJ1-2 provide the parts outside the CDR3, is NAGVMQNPRHLVRRRGQEARLRCSPMKGHSHVYWYRQLPEEGLKFMVYLQKENIIDESGMPKERFSAEFPKEGPSILRIQQVVRGDSAAYFCASSPGLDTPGGYTFGSGTRLTVV.

The chain uses TRBV4-2 and TRBJ2-1; 13 bases map to TRBD2. CDR3 length: 15 amino acids. Germline lookup yields CDR1 LGHNA and CDR2 YNFKEQ. The V gene end was trimmed by 4 bases and the J gene end by 8 bases; junction bases not matched to a gene: 5. CDR3: CASSPGTSGKDEQFF. For the CDR3, the DNA is TGTGCCAGCAGCCCCGGGACTAGCGGGAAGGATGAGCAGTTCTTC.

The chain couples TRBV11-2 to TRBJ2-1, with 7 bases matching TRBD1. This CDR3 has 15 amino acids. The junction had 5 bases not matched to a gene; V was cut back by 5 bases and J by 1 base. Germline lookup yields CDR1 SGHAT and CDR2 FQNNGV. This chain's CDR3 is CASSPGGSSYNEQFF. The CDR3 DNA reads as TGTGCCAGCAGCCCAGGGGGTAGTTCCTACAATGAGCAGTTCTTC.

This chain links TRBV6-1 with TRBJ2-7; D gene uncertain. Trimming shortened V by 3 bases and J by 9 bases, and 9 bases separated the two germline ends. The V gene's germline CDR1 is MNHNS and CDR2 SASEGT. There are 11 residues in the CDR3. The CDR3 spells CASSELDGQYV. DNA for the CDR3: TGTGCCAGCAGTGAGTTGGACGGGCAGTACGTC.